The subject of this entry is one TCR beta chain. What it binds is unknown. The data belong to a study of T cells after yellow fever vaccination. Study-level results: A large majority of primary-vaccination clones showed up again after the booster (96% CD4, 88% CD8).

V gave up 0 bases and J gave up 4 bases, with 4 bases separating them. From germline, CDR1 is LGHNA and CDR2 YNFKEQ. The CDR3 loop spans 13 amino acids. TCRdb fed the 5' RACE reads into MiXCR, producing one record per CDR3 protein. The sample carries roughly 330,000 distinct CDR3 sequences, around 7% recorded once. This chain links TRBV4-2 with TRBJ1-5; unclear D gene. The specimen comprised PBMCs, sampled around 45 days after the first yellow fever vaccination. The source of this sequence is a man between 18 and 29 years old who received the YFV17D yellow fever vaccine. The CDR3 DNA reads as TGTGCCAGCAGCCAAGATGGGAATCAGCCCCAGCATTTT. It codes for CASSQDGNQPQHF.